This note documents a single T cell receptor (beta chain) sequence. A few counts support this clonotype. The antigen it binds to is not known. Base qualities are not at hand, and no much larger clone is one base apart. This sample stems from a study of T cell repertoires in cytomegalovirus infection (dated by TCRdb to 2018 to 2020). Describing the broader study: Donor HLA type was relevant to the analysis, as public TCR beta signatures indicated carriage of CMV infection together with the matching HLA type.

Summary of the overall study and its limitations: The ex vivo response was dominated by HLA-C-restricted CMV-specific TCR beta clonotypes, which also provided the single most frequent clonotype in two of eight donors. Carriers of CMV infection plus the relevant HLA type were discriminated by the cumulative frequency of public TCR beta family members in the study cohort and in an independent roughly 370-donor cohort.

The CDR3 covers 14 residues, taking in both the cysteine and the phenylalanine. The entry retains the CDR3 DNA only, 42 bases that are in frame from base 1. From the germline V gene, CDR1 is MNHNS and CDR2 is SASEGT. The V end loses 7 bases and the J end loses 7 bases, and a stretch of 14 bases separates them. The sample was run on an Illumina HiSeq 1500. TCRdb redid the processing of the public reads, applying fastp at Q25 and MiXCR, and retained in-frame beta chains. Merged by CDR3 protein, the rows form single entries marked with the most common genes and DNA. This sample holds some 680,000 distinct CDR3 sequences; about 40% were observed only once. 2.5% to 3% of the sample lies in the top ten.

The receptor was derived from a human donor in good health (CMV status not recorded). Some clones in this sample may be carry-over from other donors' samples. Sequencing was carried out using PBMCs. The V and J genes are TRBV6-1 and TRBJ1-6; 5 matching bases give a weak D call of TRBD1. The base sequence is TGTGCCAGCACCGCCGGGACGGAAAATTCACCCCTCCACTTT. Protein translation: CASTAGTENSPLHF.